Listed below are T cell receptor beta chains from one sample, sequenced in a study of T-cell reconstitution after alpha-beta-depleted transplantation in children. Each CDR3 protein gets one entry after TCRdb re-called the PCR reads with MiXCR. Among 400,000 to 550,000 distinct CDR3 sequences, over 9.5% were seen once, and the ten largest hold around 2.2%. The sample here was PBMCs, taken before TCRalphabeta/CD19-depleted stem cell transplant. The receptors here all came from a child younger than 10 with inherited bone marrow failure, due to receive a stem cell transplant. The CDR3 runs from the conserved cysteine through the conserved F or W. Clone size is given as once, few, many, or a class for an expanded clone.

j_call	v_call	clone_size	cdr3_aa
TRBJ1-1	TRBV7-8	many	CASSPLWGINTEAFF
TRBJ2-1	TRBV18	many	CASSPTVLPYNEQFF
TRBJ2-7	TRBV5-1	many	CASSERHTTSYEQYF
TRBJ1-5	TRBV4-1	many	CASSQNRGTGGSNQPQHF
TRBJ2-2	TRBV4-3	many	CASSLGGVVSGELFF
TRBJ2-1	TRBV7-9	many	CASSLVKLASNEQFF
TRBJ1-1	TRBV4-3	many	CASSQGPEAFF
TRBJ2-7	TRBV12-3/TRBV12-4	many	CATPGRGRGDEQYF
TRBJ1-1	TRBV30	once	CAWSVGIMNTEAFF
TRBJ2-1	TRBV7-2	few	CASSAQTRREQFF
TRBJ1-5	TRBV20-1	many	CSARDPRTGVQPQHF
TRBJ1-5	TRBV20-1	many	CSASAQGNQPQHF
TRBJ2-1	TRBV15	few	CATSRLGRESLYNEQFF
TRBJ2-4	TRBV3-1	many	CASSHSKKGDIQYF
TRBJ1-1	TRBV5-1	many	CASSVNNNGGSAFF